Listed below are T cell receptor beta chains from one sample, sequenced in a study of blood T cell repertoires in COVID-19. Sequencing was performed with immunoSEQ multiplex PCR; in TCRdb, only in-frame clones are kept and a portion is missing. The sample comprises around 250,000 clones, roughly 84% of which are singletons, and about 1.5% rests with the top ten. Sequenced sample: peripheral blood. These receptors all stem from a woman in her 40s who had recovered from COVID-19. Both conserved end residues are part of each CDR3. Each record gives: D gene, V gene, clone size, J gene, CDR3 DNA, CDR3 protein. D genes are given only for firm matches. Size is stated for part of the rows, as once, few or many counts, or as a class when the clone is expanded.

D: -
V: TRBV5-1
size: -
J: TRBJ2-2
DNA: TGCGCCAGCAGCCCAGGACAGACCGGGGAGCTGTTTTTT
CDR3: CASSPGQTGELFF

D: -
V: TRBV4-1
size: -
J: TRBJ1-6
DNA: TGCGCCAGCAGCCAAGTGGGGCGTTACTCCTATAATTCACCCCTCCACTTT
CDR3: CASSQVGRYSYNSPLHF

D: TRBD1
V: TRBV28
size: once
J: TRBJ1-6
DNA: TGTGCCAGCAGTTTATTCCCCAGGGGGAGCATCTATAATTCACCCCTCCACTTT
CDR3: CASSLFPRGSIYNSPLHF

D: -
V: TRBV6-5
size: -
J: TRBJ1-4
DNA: TGTGCCAGCAGTTACTCCCCCTTGGGAGAGGAAAAACTGTTTTTT
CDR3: CASSYSPLGEEKLFF

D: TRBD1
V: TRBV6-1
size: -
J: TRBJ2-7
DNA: TGTGCCAGCAGTGATACGGGACAGGGGACCTACGAGCAGTACTTC
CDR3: CASSDTGQGTYEQYF

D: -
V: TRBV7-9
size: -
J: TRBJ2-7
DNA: TGTGCCAGCAGCCCCGCACAGAGCTCCTACGAGCAGTACTTC
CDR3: CASSPAQSSYEQYF

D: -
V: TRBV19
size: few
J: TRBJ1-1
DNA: TGTGCCAGTAGTATAGGGGGGGGCACTTGGAACACTGAAGCTTTCTTT
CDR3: CASSIGGGTWNTEAFF

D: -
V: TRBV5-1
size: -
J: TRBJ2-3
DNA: TGCGCCAGCAGGATAACACCTGCCAGCACAGATACGCAGTATTTT
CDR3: CASRITPASTDTQYF

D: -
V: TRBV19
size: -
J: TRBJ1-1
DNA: TGTGCCAGTAGTAGACTAGACACCGCCACTCCTGAAGCTTTCTTT
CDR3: CASSRLDTATPEAFF

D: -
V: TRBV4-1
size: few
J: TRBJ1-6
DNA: TGCGCCAGCAGCTCGCCAGGGTTTGAGGATTCACCCCTCCACTTT
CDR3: CASSSPGFEDSPLHF

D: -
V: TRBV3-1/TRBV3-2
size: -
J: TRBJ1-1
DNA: TGTGCCAGCAGCCAAGGGGAGTTCTGGGGTGAAGCTTTCTTT
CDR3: CASSQGEFWGEAFF

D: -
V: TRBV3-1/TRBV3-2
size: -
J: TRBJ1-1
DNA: TGTGCCAGCAGCCCCCGGACGGGGATGAACACTGAAGCTTTCTTT
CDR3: CASSPRTGMNTEAFF

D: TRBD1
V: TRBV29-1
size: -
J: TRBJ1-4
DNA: TGCAGCGTTGTTGGGACAGCTGCAACTAATGAAAAACTGTTTTTT
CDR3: CSVVGTAATNEKLFF

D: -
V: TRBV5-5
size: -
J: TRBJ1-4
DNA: TGTGCCAGCAGCTTTGGAGGCGGAGCAACTAATGAAAAACTGTTTTTT
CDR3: CASSFGGGATNEKLFF

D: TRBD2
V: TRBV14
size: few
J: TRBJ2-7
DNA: TGTGCCAGCAGCCGCGCGGGGGGAAACTACGAGCAGTACTTC
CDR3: CASSRAGGNYEQYF

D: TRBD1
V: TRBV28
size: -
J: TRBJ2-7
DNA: TGTGCCAGCAGACCTCGGGGACAGGGGGAGGCGGAGCAGTACTTC
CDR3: CASRPRGQGEAEQYF

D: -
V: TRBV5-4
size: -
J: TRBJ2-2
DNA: TGTGCCAGCAGTCGTAGCCTCACCGGGGAGCTGTTTTTT
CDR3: CASSRSLTGELFF

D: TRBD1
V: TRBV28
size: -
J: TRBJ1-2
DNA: TGTGCCATCCCCCTTAAGGAGGGGACAGGGTCTTACGGCTACACCTTC
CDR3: CAIPLKEGTGSYGYTF

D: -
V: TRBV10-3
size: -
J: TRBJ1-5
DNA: TGTGCCATCAGTGAGGGACAGTATAGCAATCAGCCCCAGCATTTT
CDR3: CAISEGQYSNQPQHF

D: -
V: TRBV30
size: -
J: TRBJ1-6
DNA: TGTGCCTGGAAGTATGGGGCCAATTCACCCCTCCACTTT
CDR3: CAWKYGANSPLHF

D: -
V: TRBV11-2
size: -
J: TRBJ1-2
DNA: TGTGCCAGCAGCCCTGCCCAGGCCCCAGCGGATGGCTACACCTTC
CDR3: CASSPAQAPADGYTF

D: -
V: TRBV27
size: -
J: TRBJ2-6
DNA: TGTGCCAGCAGTCAAAGGGGGACCTTGGGCTCTGGGGCCAACGTCCTGACTTTC
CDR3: CASSQRGTLGSGANVLTF

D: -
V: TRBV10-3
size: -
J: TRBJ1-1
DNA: TGTGCCATCAGTGGGCAGTCTAACACTGAAGCTTTCTTT
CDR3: CAISGQSNTEAFF

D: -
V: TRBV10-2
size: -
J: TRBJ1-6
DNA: TGCGCCAGCAGTGGAGACTTCAATTCACCCCTCCACTTT
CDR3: CASSGDFNSPLHF

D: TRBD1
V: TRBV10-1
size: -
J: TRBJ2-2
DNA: TGCGCCAGCAGTGGAACGACAGGGGACACCGGGGAGCTGTTTTTT
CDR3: CASSGTTGDTGELFF

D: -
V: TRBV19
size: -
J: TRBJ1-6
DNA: TGTGCCAGTAACACCCCCCAGGGGAGGGATTCACCCCTCCACTTT
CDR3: CASNTPQGRDSPLHF

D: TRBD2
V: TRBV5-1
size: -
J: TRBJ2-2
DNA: TGCGCCAGCAGCTTCAGCGGGGGGGCCAGCACCGGGGAGCTGTTTTTT
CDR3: CASSFSGGASTGELFF

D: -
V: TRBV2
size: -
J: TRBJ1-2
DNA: TGTGCCAGCAGTGTCTCAGGACAGTCCTATGGCTACACCTTC
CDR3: CASSVSGQSYGYTF

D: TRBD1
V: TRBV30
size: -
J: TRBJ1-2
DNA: TGTGCCTGGAGTTACCGGGACAGGGTAATACGAGGCTACACCTTC
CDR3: CAWSYRDRVIRGYTF

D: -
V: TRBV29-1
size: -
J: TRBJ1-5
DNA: TGCAGCGGGGGGGACACAGCTCAGCCCCAGCATTTT
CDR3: CSGGDTAQPQHF

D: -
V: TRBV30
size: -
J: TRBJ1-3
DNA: TGTGCCTGGAGTTCCCCGGGGGGCACCATATATTTT
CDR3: CAWSSPGGTIYF

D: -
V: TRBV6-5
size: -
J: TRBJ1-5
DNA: TGTGCCAGCAGGAAAACAGGGAGTCAGCCCCAGCATTTT
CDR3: CASRKTGSQPQHF

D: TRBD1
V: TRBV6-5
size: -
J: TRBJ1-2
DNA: TGTGCCAGCAGGGGGGGCAGGGGGAGCTATGGCTACACCTTC
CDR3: CASRGGRGSYGYTF

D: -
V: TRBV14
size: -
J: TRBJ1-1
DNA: TGTGCCAGCAGCCAAGGGGCTTGGGAGGTGGCAGGCCCGAAGAACACTGAAGCTTTCTTT
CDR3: CASSQGAWEVAGPKNTEAFF

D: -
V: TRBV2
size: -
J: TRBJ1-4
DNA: TGTGCCAGCGGTTATCTAGGAACTAATGAAAAACTGTTTTTT
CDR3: CASGYLGTNEKLFF

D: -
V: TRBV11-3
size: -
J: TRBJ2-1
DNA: TGTGCCAGCAGCGTATCACAGGGCGGTGAGCAGTTCTTC
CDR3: CASSVSQGGEQFF

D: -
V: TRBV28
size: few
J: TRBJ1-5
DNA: TGTGCCAGCACCCCGGGCGGGGACAATCAGCCCCAGCATTTT
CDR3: CASTPGGDNQPQHF

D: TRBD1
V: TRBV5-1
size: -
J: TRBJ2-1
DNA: TGCGCCAGCAGCTTGGAGACAGGGCTGTGGGATGAGCAGTTCTTC
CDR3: CASSLETGLWDEQFF

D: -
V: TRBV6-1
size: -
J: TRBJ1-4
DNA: TGTGCCAGCAGTGACCCCCAGTCCGAAAAACTGTTTTTT
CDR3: CASSDPQSEKLFF

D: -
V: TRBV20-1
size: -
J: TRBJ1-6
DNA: TGCAGTGCTTACGGGAATTCACCCCTCCACTTT
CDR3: CSAYGNSPLHF